The sequence of this T cell receptor (beta chain) was determined in a study of identical twins (TCRdb year 2016). A note on the overall study: To test whether fetal clonotypes persist, this study deep-sequenced TCR alpha and beta repertoires from monozygotic twins, from unrelated adults of various ages, and from cord blood. To rule out contamination, replicate twin experiments were performed at different times with different library preparation protocols. Findings and caveats that apply to the study as a whole: Because the same donors could not be followed over many years, the conclusions relied on cross-sectional statistical analysis. Excess twin sharing in beta out-of-frame sequences was weaker because fewer shared sequences lowered the signal-to-noise ratio. Abundant cord blood beta clonotypes had fewer insertions, young adult naive repertoires showed a similar but weaker trend, and memory repertoires showed no such trend. Zero-insertion analyses could be partly confounded by invariant T cells such as MAIT and iNKT, though diverse VJ usage argued against such confounding for most clonotypes. Compared with coincidental sharing between unrelated individuals, out-of-frame TCR alpha sequences shared between twins showed an excess of sequences with low generation probability. In monozygotic twins, recombination models systematically underestimated out-of-frame TCR alpha sharing, but the models matched the sharing seen between unrelated individuals.

Every donor in the study was a healthy Caucasian. Three pairs of female monozygotic twins, all aged roughly 18 to 29 years, made up the twin cohort. Positive isolation kits from Invitrogen were used to isolate CD4+ and CD8+ T cell populations. The library was built by means of 5' RACE. The data were produced on an Illumina HiSeq 2000. Template switching added a universal primer binding site, and the final cDNA carried a unique molecular identifier that allowed TCR cDNA molecules to be counted accurately. Specific primers in the conserved constant-segment region were used to synthesize first-strand cDNA for TCR alpha and beta chains. To control for contamination, every cDNA library was double barcoded, receiving both a SMART-Mk sample barcode and Illumina barcodes. Two successive PCR steps introduced TruSeq adapter sequences along with Illumina sample barcodes. Sequencing of the TCR alpha and beta cDNA libraries was done on the Illumina HiSeq platform using custom primers. In the paper's pipeline: Raw reads were processed with MiGEC to extract unique molecular identifiers, and MiXCR was used to determine CDR3 positions. For each individual, recombination models were inferred using an EM algorithm with the repgenHMM and IGoR tools. Shared clonotypes were analyzed with the tcR package in R, and sharing was normalized by the product of cloneset sizes. To study raw recombination free of thymic and clonal selection effects, out-of-frame nonproductive sequences were analyzed. TCRdb handled the public reads itself, with Q25 trimming in fastp and clone calling in MiXCR, and kept productive beta chains. Rows with a matching CDR3 protein are joined into one entry that keeps the most common DNA and genes. Here the V and J calls rest on TCRdb's processing, not on the authors' analysis. The sample table lists about 470,000 distinct CDR3 sequences, approximately 24% of them with a count of one. Roughly 2.8% of the sample lies in the top ten.

There are a few counts of this clonotype. It has no known antigen specificity. No base quality information exists; no much larger clone differs at one position. The same data also contributed to another study, on T cells expressing NK-cell markers. As that second paper reports: Three sorted T-cell subsets (CD3+CD56+NKG2C+, CD3+CD56+NKG2C- and CD3+CD56-NKG2C+) from about 8 donors had their TCR beta-chain repertoires profiled. Among the eight sequenced donors, only one was HCMV-seronegative, while the other seven were HCMV-seropositive. To restrict sorting to alphabetaTCR-expressing T cells, an anti-gammadeltaTCR antibody was added in several experiments. In more than five donors, the dominant CD3+CD56+NKG2C+ clonotypes were found to rank among the top 10 CD8+ clonotypes and to make up 1.0-7.0% of CD8+ T cells. Those dominant clonotypes were again the most abundant among CD3+CD56-NKG2C+ cells in a few donors, at roughly 25-60.1%. Whether the expanded NKG2C-expressing T cell clones were specific for HCMV antigens was left unclear. Randomly selected healthy volunteers, three men and five women, were used as the eight sequenced donors. To determine HCMV serostatus, a commercial ELISA kit was used to detect HCMV-specific IgG in serum. MIGEC was used to demultiplex reads and group the reads by UMI, and MiTCR was used to assemble and quantify clonotypes. To remove erroneous sequences, TCR cDNA sequences were retained only when supported by two or more reads. The tcR package was used for downstream repertoire analysis, and clonotypes were matched between fractions using CDR3 nucleotide sequence together with V segment. VDJmatch was used to annotate antigen specificity against VDJdb, with one amino acid substitution in CDR3 allowed.

The material sequenced was CD4+ T cells sorted from blood. The receptor's source is a woman under 30 in good health.

The CDR3 protein is CSATGPGAHEQYF. At the DNA level, the sequence is TGCAGTGCTACGGGACCTGGCGCCCACGAGCAGTACTTC. Recombination linked TRBV20-1 to TRBJ2-7, with the D segment possibly TRBD1 or TRBD2, each aligning over 5 bases. From its cysteine to its phenylalanine, the CDR3 spans 13 amino acids. Only the CDR3 DNA is retained, 39 bases long and in frame from the first base. V gives up 4 bases and J gives up 5 bases, and the segment between their germline ends measures 15 bases. CDR1 and CDR2 were assigned from the germline V gene (reference sequence) as DFQATT and SNEGSKA.